The rows below give T cell receptor beta chains drawn from one sample of a study of cytomegalovirus exposure and HLA in healthy donors. The method was immunoSEQ multiplex PCR; TCRdb's version includes in-frame clones alone and lacks a portion of them. The table records roughly 120,000 clones, more than 60% of them present only once. Sequencing was done on a sample of PBMCs. Receptors were obtained from a man between 25 and 39 years old in good health and CMV-seropositive. Each CDR3 is given with its conserved first and last residue. Fields, in order: clone size, J gene, D gene, V gene, CDR3 protein, CDR3 DNA. A D gene is named only where the DNA matches it firmly. Size is omitted from some rows. Given values are once, few, many or a class for expanded clones.

clone size: .; J gene: TRBJ1-2; D gene: TRBD1; V gene: TRBV18; CDR3 protein: CASSPGTAPYGYTF; CDR3 DNA: TGTGCCAGCTCACCAGGGACAGCTCCATATGGCTACACCTTC
clone size: .; J gene: TRBJ1-1; D gene: .; V gene: TRBV7-9; CDR3 protein: CASSARGGTEAFF; CDR3 DNA: TGTGCCAGCAGCGCAAGGGGAGGCACTGAAGCTTTCTTT
clone size: .; J gene: TRBJ2-3; D gene: TRBD1; V gene: TRBV11-3; CDR3 protein: CASREGTGATDTQYF; CDR3 DNA: TGTGCCAGCAGGGAGGGGACAGGGGCCACAGATACGCAGTATTTT
clone size: .; J gene: TRBJ1-5; D gene: .; V gene: TRBV19; CDR3 protein: CASSYRGGQPQHF; CDR3 DNA: TGTGCCAGTAGTTATCGGGGGGGTCAGCCCCAGCATTTT
clone size: .; J gene: TRBJ1-6; D gene: .; V gene: TRBV9; CDR3 protein: CASSPGGTYNSPLHF; CDR3 DNA: TGTGCCAGCAGCCCGGGGGGTACCTATAATTCACCCCTCCACTTT
clone size: .; J gene: TRBJ2-1; D gene: .; V gene: TRBV15; CDR3 protein: CATSRPRTTDNEQFF; CDR3 DNA: TGTGCCACCAGCAGACCTCGGACTACCGACAATGAGCAGTTCTTC
clone size: once; J gene: TRBJ2-7; D gene: .; V gene: TRBV18; CDR3 protein: CASSHPQGQQYF; CDR3 DNA: TGTGCCAGCTCACATCCGCAGGGTCAGCAGTACTTC
clone size: .; J gene: TRBJ1-5; D gene: .; V gene: TRBV9; CDR3 protein: CASSVDIAQPQHF; CDR3 DNA: TGTGCCAGCAGCGTAGATATAGCTCAGCCCCAGCATTTT
clone size: .; J gene: TRBJ1-1; D gene: TRBD1; V gene: TRBV6-1; CDR3 protein: CASSERQGAENTEAFF; CDR3 DNA: TGTGCCAGCAGTGAGAGACAGGGGGCCGAGAACACTGAAGCTTTCTTT
clone size: .; J gene: TRBJ1-2; D gene: TRBD1; V gene: TRBV6-1; CDR3 protein: CASSVRDRRLGYTF; CDR3 DNA: TGTGCCAGCAGTGTCCGGGACAGGCGTCTTGGCTACACCTTC
clone size: .; J gene: TRBJ2-7; D gene: TRBD1; V gene: TRBV6-5; CDR3 protein: CASKGPGGRYEQYF; CDR3 DNA: TGTGCCAGCAAAGGCCCAGGGGGTCGGTACGAGCAGTACTTC
clone size: .; J gene: TRBJ2-7; D gene: .; V gene: TRBV27; CDR3 protein: CASSLTGGGSYEQYF; CDR3 DNA: TGTGCCAGCAGTTTAACGGGCGGGGGCTCTTACGAGCAGTACTTC
clone size: once; J gene: TRBJ2-2; D gene: TRBD2; V gene: TRBV5-6; CDR3 protein: CASSSTLAGELYTGELFF; CDR3 DNA: TGTGCCAGCAGCTCTACACTAGCGGGGGAACTCTACACCGGGGAGCTGTTTTTT
clone size: .; J gene: TRBJ2-2; D gene: .; V gene: TRBV14; CDR3 protein: CASSHPNWGELFF; CDR3 DNA: TGTGCCAGCAGCCATCCCAACTGGGGGGAGCTGTTTTTT
clone size: .; J gene: TRBJ1-3; D gene: .; V gene: TRBV11-3; CDR3 protein: CASSLDLPVMRGTSGNTIYF; CDR3 DNA: TGTGCCAGCAGCTTAGATCTCCCGGTCATGAGAGGTACCTCTGGAAACACCATATATTTT
clone size: .; J gene: TRBJ1-2; D gene: TRBD1; V gene: TRBV9; CDR3 protein: CASSVGDSSNYGYTF; CDR3 DNA: TGTGCCAGCAGCGTAGGGGACAGCTCTAACTATGGCTACACCTTC
clone size: .; J gene: TRBJ2-1; D gene: TRBD2; V gene: TRBV6-5; CDR3 protein: CASSYERGNNEQFF; CDR3 DNA: TGTGCCAGCAGTTACGAGCGGGGGAACAATGAGCAGTTCTTC
clone size: .; J gene: TRBJ1-6; D gene: TRBD1; V gene: TRBV2; CDR3 protein: CASSEDGQGSNSPLHF; CDR3 DNA: TGTGCCAGCAGTGAAGACGGACAGGGATCGAATTCACCCCTCCACTTT
clone size: .; J gene: TRBJ1-1; D gene: TRBD1; V gene: TRBV5-1; CDR3 protein: CASSSGQNQLNTEAFF; CDR3 DNA: TGCGCCAGCAGCTCGGGACAGAATCAATTGAACACTGAAGCTTTCTTT
clone size: .; J gene: TRBJ2-5; D gene: .; V gene: TRBV19; CDR3 protein: CASSMVGEETQYF; CDR3 DNA: TGTGCCAGTAGTATGGTAGGGGAAGAGACCCAGTACTTC
clone size: .; J gene: TRBJ2-1; D gene: .; V gene: TRBV4-1; CDR3 protein: CASSQDSQGPEGNEQFF; CDR3 DNA: TGCGCCAGCAGCCAAGACTCCCAGGGGCCCGAGGGAAATGAGCAGTTCTTC
clone size: .; J gene: TRBJ1-6; D gene: .; V gene: TRBV7-9; CDR3 protein: CSSSLRENSPLHF; CDR3 DNA: TGTTCCAGCAGCTTGCGGGAAAATTCACCCCTCCACTTT
clone size: .; J gene: TRBJ2-1; D gene: TRBD2; V gene: TRBV9; CDR3 protein: CASSVALESGDTDNEQFF; CDR3 DNA: TGTGCCAGCAGCGTAGCGCTCGAAAGCGGGGATACGGATAATGAGCAGTTCTTC